This note documents a single TCR beta chain sequence. This specimen belongs to a study of blood T cell repertoires in COVID-19. Study-level background: There were acute and convalescent COVID-19 samples, and they came from the United States, Italy and Spain. The cDNA or gDNA used as material had been derived from T cells, B-cell-depleted T cells, or PBMCs.

Germline V CDR1 and CDR2: SEHNR, FQNEAQ (reference sequence). The CDR3 spans 11 residues. V dropped 4 bases and J dropped 15 bases, with 13 bases sitting between them. Assay: immunoSEQ multiplex PCR; the TCRdb copy retains only in-frame clones and omits some. The sample shows about 120,000 clones, 85% to 90% of them seen only once. The rearrangement uses TRBV7-9 and TRBJ2-1; possibly TRBD1 for D (5 bases). The source is a woman aged 45-65 years with acute or convalescent COVID-19. Sequencing input: peripheral blood. CDR3 sequence: CASSSQVRGFF. The CDR3 nucleotides read TGTGCCAGCAGCTCACAGGTTCGAGGGTTCTTC.